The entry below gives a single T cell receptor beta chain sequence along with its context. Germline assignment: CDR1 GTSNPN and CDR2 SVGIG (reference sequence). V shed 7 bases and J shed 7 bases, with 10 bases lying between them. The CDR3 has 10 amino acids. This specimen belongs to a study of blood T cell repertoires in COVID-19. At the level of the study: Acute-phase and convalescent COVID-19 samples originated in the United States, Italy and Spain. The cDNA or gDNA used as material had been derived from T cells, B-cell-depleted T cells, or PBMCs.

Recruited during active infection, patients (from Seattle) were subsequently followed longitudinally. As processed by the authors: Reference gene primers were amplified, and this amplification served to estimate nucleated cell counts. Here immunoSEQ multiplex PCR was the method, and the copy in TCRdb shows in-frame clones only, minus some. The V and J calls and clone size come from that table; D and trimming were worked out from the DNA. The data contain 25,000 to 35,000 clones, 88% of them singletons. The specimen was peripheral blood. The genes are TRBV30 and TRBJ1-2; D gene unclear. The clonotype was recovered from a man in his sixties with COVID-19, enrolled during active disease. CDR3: CASSRSGYTF. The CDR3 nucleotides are TGTGCCTCCTCGAGGTCTGGCTACACCTTC.